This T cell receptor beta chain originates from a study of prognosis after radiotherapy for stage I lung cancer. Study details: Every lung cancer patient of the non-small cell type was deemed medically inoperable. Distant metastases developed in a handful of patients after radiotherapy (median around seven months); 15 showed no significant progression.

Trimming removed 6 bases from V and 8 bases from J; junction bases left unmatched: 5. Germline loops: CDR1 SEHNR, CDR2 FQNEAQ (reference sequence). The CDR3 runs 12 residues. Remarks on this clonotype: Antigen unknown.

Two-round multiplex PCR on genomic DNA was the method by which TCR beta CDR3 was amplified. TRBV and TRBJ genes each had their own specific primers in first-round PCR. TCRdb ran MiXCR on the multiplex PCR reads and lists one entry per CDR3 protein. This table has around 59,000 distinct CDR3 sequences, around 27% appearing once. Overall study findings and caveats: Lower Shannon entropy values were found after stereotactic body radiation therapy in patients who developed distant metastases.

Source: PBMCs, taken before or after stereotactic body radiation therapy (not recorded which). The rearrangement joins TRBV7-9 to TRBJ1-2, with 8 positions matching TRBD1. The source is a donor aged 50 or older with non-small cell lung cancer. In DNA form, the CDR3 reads TGTGCCAGCAGTCTGGACAGGGAGGGCTACACCTTC. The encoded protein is CASSLDREGYTF.